A selection of T cell receptor beta chains follows, all from one sample in a study of cytomegalovirus exposure and HLA in healthy donors. Assay used: immunoSEQ multiplex PCR; TCRdb lists only in-frame clones, some missing. The sample has 150,000 to 200,000 clones, under 90% seen once. Sequencing was carried out using PBMCs. Receptors were obtained from a man aged 25-45 years in good health and CMV-seropositive. Both conserved end residues are part of each CDR3. A D gene is named only where the DNA matches it firmly. The size entry is marked missing in some rows and otherwise reads once, few, many or a size class.

v_gene	abundance	j_gene	d_gene	len	CDR3nt	CDR3aa
TRBV19	NA	TRBJ2-7	NA	15	TGTGCCAGTAGTAGTGCGAAGTTGAGCTCCTACGAGCAGTACTTC	CASSSAKLSSYEQYF
TRBV6-1	once	TRBJ2-5	NA	13	TGTGCCAGCAGTGAACTATCCCAAGAGACCCAGTACTTC	CASSELSQETQYF
TRBV7-9	NA	TRBJ1-2	TRBD1	16	TGTGCCAGCAGCGAATCCGGGACAGGGCCCGACTATGGCTACACCTTC	CASSESGTGPDYGYTF
TRBV4-2	many	TRBJ2-5	TRBD2	16	TGTGCCAGCAGCTCCTCTAGCGGGGGAGGGGTGGAGACCCAGTACTTC	CASSSSSGGGVETQYF
TRBV15	NA	TRBJ2-3	TRBD2	17	TGTGCCACCAGCAGAGGGGCTAGCGGGAGAGGCACAGATACGCAGTATTTT	CATSRGASGRGTDTQYF
TRBV7-2	NA	TRBJ2-2	TRBD2	16	TGTGCCAGCAGCTTAGATGGGGGAGGGGACACCGGGGAGCTGTTTTTT	CASSLDGGGDTGELFF
TRBV30	NA	TRBJ1-1	NA	16	TGTGCCTGGAGCGGGGGGGCCCACTACAGAAACACTGAAGCTTTCTTT	CAWSGGAHYRNTEAFF
TRBV4-2	once	TRBJ1-1	NA	18	TGTGCCAGCAGCCAATTATGGAACGGGGTAGGAGATAACACTGAAGCTTTCTTT	CASSQLWNGVGDNTEAFF
TRBV20-1	few	TRBJ1-2	NA	11	TGCAGTCGGTTCTCTAACTATGGCTACACCTTC	CSRFSNYGYTF
TRBV21-1	once	TRBJ2-7	NA	15	TGTGCCAGCAGCTATAGGACACTTGGTAGCTACGAGCAGTACTTC	CASSYRTLGSYEQYF
TRBV2	once	TRBJ1-6	TRBD1	14	TGTGCCAGCAGCCCTGACAGGGTCGGCTCACCCCTCCACTTT	CASSPDRVGSPLHF
TRBV10-2	once	TRBJ2-1	TRBD2	14	TGCGCCAGCAGTGAGGCTAGCGGGAGCAATGAGCAGTTCTTC	CASSEASGSNEQFF
TRBV11-3	NA	TRBJ2-1	NA	13	TGTGCCAGCAGCCCCCGGGGTTGGGATGAGCAGTTCTTC	CASSPRGWDEQFF
TRBV2	NA	TRBJ2-4	NA	16	TGTGCCAGCAGTGAATTGGTTGGGCCGGCCAAAAACATTCAGTACTTC	CASSELVGPAKNIQYF
TRBV10-3	NA	TRBJ2-7	NA	13	TGTGCCGCCTGCGCGGGATCCTCCTACGAGCAGTACTTC	CAACAGSSYEQYF
TRBV25-1	NA	TRBJ1-2	TRBD1	15	TGTGCCAGCAGTGGCGGGGACAGGACTAACTATGGCTACACCTTC	CASSGGDRTNYGYTF
TRBV2	NA	TRBJ2-1	TRBD1	15	TGTGCCAGCACCCCCGGGACAGTCTCCTACAATGAGCAGTTCTTC	CASTPGTVSYNEQFF
TRBV18	NA	TRBJ1-4	NA	16	TGTGCCAGCTCACCACGTACAGGGTACGGGAATGAAAAACTGTTTTTT	CASSPRTGYGNEKLFF
TRBV4-1	NA	TRBJ2-1	TRBD2	16	TGCGCCAGCAGCCAAGACGGACTAGCGGGGGACAATGAGCAGTTCTTC	CASSQDGLAGDNEQFF
TRBV5-5	NA	TRBJ2-2	NA	16	TGTGCCAGCAGCCACGGTAGACTGAAAGACACCGGGGAGCTGTTTTTT	CASSHGRLKDTGELFF
TRBV6-6	once	TRBJ2-3	NA	14	TGTGCCAGCAGTTACTCGGAGATCGGGAATACGCAGTATTTT	CASSYSEIGNTQYF
TRBV9	NA	TRBJ2-1	TRBD2	15	TGTGCCAGCACCGCCACTAGCGGGGTATACAATGAGCAGTTCTTC	CASTATSGVYNEQFF
TRBV4-3	NA	TRBJ2-5	TRBD2	17	TGCGCCAGCAGCCAAGATCGCAGCGGGGCGACCCAAGAGACCCAGTACTTC	CASSQDRSGATQETQYF
TRBV10-1	NA	TRBJ2-7	NA	14	TGCGCCAGCAGCAGGGACTTGAGTACCTACGAGCAGTACTTC	CASSRDLSTYEQYF
TRBV5-1	NA	TRBJ2-7	TRBD2	15	TGCGCCAGCAGCCAGGATGCGGGAGGCGCCTACGAGCAGTACTTC	CASSQDAGGAYEQYF
TRBV9	NA	TRBJ1-1	NA	14	TGTGCCAGTTCCACTCCGCCCTTGAACACTGAAGCTTTCTTT	CASSTPPLNTEAFF
TRBV18	NA	TRBJ2-1	TRBD1	14	TGTGCCAGCTCAACCGAGACAGGGAACAATGAGCAGTTCTTC	CASSTETGNNEQFF
TRBV5-4	NA	TRBJ2-1	NA	14	TGTGCCAGCAGCTTTCCCGGTGACTACAATGAGCAGTTCTTC	CASSFPGDYNEQFF
TRBV7-2	NA	TRBJ2-1	TRBD1	16	TGTGCCAGCAGCTGGGAGGGACAGGGAATGTACAATGAGCAGTTCTTC	CASSWEGQGMYNEQFF
TRBV11-3	NA	TRBJ1-1	TRBD1	14	TGTGCCAGCGGACGGACAGGGGGTGGAACTGAAGCTTTCTTT	CASGRTGGGTEAFF
TRBV10-1	NA	TRBJ2-7	TRBD2	15	TGCGCCAGCAGTGAGTCAGGACTAGCCTCCTACGAGCAGTACTTC	CASSESGLASYEQYF
TRBV15	NA	TRBJ1-5	TRBD1	17	TGTGCCACCAGCAGAGATAGGGGACAGGGGCGAGATCAGCCCCAGCATTTT	CATSRDRGQGRDQPQHF
TRBV5-6	few	TRBJ1-1	NA	16	TGTGCCAGCAGCTTGGTTGGGACAACCTTGAACACTGAAGCTTTCTTT	CASSLVGTTLNTEAFF
TRBV30	NA	TRBJ1-2	NA	12	TGTGCCTGGCACAGGGAGAACTATGGCTACACCTTC	CAWHRENYGYTF
TRBV30	few	TRBJ1-1	NA	12	TGTGCCTGGAGCGACCAGGGCACTGAAGCTTTCTTT	CAWSDQGTEAFF
TRBV30	NA	TRBJ1-3	NA	16	TGTGCCTGGAGTGGCCCTGGGGCGGTCACTGGAAACACCATATATTTT	CAWSGPGAVTGNTIYF
TRBV7-9	once	TRBJ2-3	NA	11	TGTGCCAGCAGCACAGGGGATACGCAGTATTTT	CASSTGDTQYF
TRBV7-6	NA	TRBJ2-1	NA	15	TGTGCCAGCAGCTTAGCGGGGCTAGGCTACAATGAGCAGTTCTTC	CASSLAGLGYNEQFF
TRBV11-2	NA	TRBJ2-3	NA	12	TGTGCCAGCAGCTTCGTGGAGGATACGCAGTATTTT	CASSFVEDTQYF
TRBV18	NA	TRBJ2-7	TRBD1	15	TGTGCCAGCTCACCGGGGACAGGCGCCTCCTACGAGCAGTACTTC	CASSPGTGASYEQYF
TRBV7-2	NA	TRBJ2-3	TRBD2	15	TGTGCCAGCAGCTTTGTTAGCGGGAGCACAGATACGCAGTATTTT	CASSFVSGSTDTQYF
TRBV4-1	NA	TRBJ2-1	TRBD2	16	TGCGCCAGCAGCCAAGTATACCCTGTAGCGGGAAATGAGCAGTTCTTC	CASSQVYPVAGNEQFF
TRBV7-2	NA	TRBJ2-5	NA	12	TGTGCCAGCAGCCCAGAGCGAGAGACCCAGTACTTC	CASSPERETQYF
TRBV4-2	NA	TRBJ2-2	TRBD1	14	TGTGCCAGCAGCCAAGAACAGGGGTTCGGGGAGCTGTTTTTT	CASSQEQGFGELFF
TRBV9	NA	TRBJ2-7	NA	15	TGTGCCAGCAGCCCTCGACAGGCTTCGACCTACGAGCAGTACTTC	CASSPRQASTYEQYF
TRBV9	once	TRBJ2-1	TRBD2	18	TGTGCCAGCAGCGCAGCGGGACTAGCGGGAGGGGTATACAATGAGCAGTTCTTC	CASSAAGLAGGVYNEQFF
TRBV12-5	NA	TRBJ1-4	NA	15	TGTGCTAGTGGTTATGAGGGCGGCCCGAGAGAAAAACTGTTTTTT	CASGYEGGPREKLFF
TRBV9	NA	TRBJ1-3	TRBD1	15	TGTGCCAGCAGCCCGCGGACAGGGGCTGGAAACACCATATATTTT	CASSPRTGAGNTIYF
TRBV19	NA	TRBJ2-2	TRBD2	18	TGTGCCAGTACAATGAGGGGGACTAGCGGTACGAACACCGGGGAGCTGTTTTTT	CASTMRGTSGTNTGELFF
TRBV5-4	once	TRBJ2-3	NA	16	TGTGCCAGCAGCTTGGGGAGGACGCGCAGCACAGATACGCAGTATTTT	CASSLGRTRSTDTQYF
TRBV15	NA	TRBJ2-5	TRBD2	18	TGTGCCACCAGCAGAGATTTTGCTAGCGGGGGGGCTGGGGGGACCCAGTACTTC	CATSRDFASGGAGGTQYF
TRBV27	NA	TRBJ1-4	TRBD1	15	TGTGCCAGCAGTTTATGGGGACAGGGTAATGAAAAACTGTTTTTT	CASSLWGQGNEKLFF
TRBV6-1	NA	TRBJ2-1	TRBD2	14	TGTGCCAGCAGTGATTGGCTAGCGGCGGGGAAGCAGTTCTTC	CASSDWLAAGKQFF
TRBV5-4	once	TRBJ2-3	TRBD1	16	TGTGCCAGCAGCCTCCGGGACAGGGGGCTGACAGATACGCAGTATTTT	CASSLRDRGLTDTQYF
TRBV27	NA	TRBJ1-1	NA	17	TGTGCCAGCAATTTCGGAGGGCTTCAGGGAGGAAAAACTGAAGCTTTCTTT	CASNFGGLQGGKTEAFF
TRBV10-3	NA	TRBJ2-1	NA	15	TGTGCCATCAGTGTTATAGCCCCCAGGGGCAATGAGCAGTTCTTC	CAISVIAPRGNEQFF
TRBV4-2	NA	TRBJ1-4	TRBD1	17	TGTGCCAGCAGCCGCGAACCAGGGGGCGAGGACGGTGAAAAACTGTTTTTT	CASSREPGGEDGEKLFF
TRBV11-3	NA	TRBJ1-1	NA	17	TGTGCCAGCAGCTTAGCGGGTCCCATTTTGCGGAACGCTGAAGCTTTCTTT	CASSLAGPILRNAEAFF
TRBV7-2	NA	TRBJ2-1	NA	12	TGTGCCAGCAGCTCACTAGGTTATGAGCAGTTCTTC	CASSSLGYEQFF
TRBV28	NA	TRBJ1-5	TRBD1	18	TGTGCCAGCAGTCGACCGGGACAGGGAACTTATAGCAATCAGCCCCAGCATTTT	CASSRPGQGTYSNQPQHF